Presented here are 21 T cell receptor beta chains from one specimen sequenced in a study of CD8 T cells in Susac syndrome. Reverse transcription of about 0.5 to 1 ug RNA was carried out with random hexamers. MiXCR, applied by TCRdb to the immunoSEQ multiplex PCR reads, yields one record per CDR3 protein. This sample has some 150,000 distinct CDR3 sequences, with around 94% found just once. What was sequenced was CD4+ T cells from PBMCs. These TCRs come from a human donor in good health.

This clonotype was detected a few times. The J gene is TRBJ2-3, the V gene TRBV27; possible D gene TRBD1, 5 bases. This CDR3 has 14 amino acids. The germline gives CDR1 MNHEY, CDR2 SMNVEV (reference sequence). V was pared by 6 bases and J by 0 bases, with 10 bases between. CDR3 DNA: TGTGCCAGCAGACGACAGCCTAGCACAGATACGCAGTATTTT. Its translation: CASRRQPSTDTQYF.

The chain couples TRBV12-3 or TRBV12-4 to TRBJ1-5; D might be TRBD1 (5 bases). This CDR3 spans 13 amino acids. V was pared by 7 bases and J by 6 bases, with 13 bases between. The CDR3 sequence: CASNGGWGQPQHF. The CDR3 region has the DNA TGTGCCAGCAATGGGGGTTGGGGTCAGCCCCAGCATTTT.

Turning to this clonotype: The germline gene is not matched at one end of the junction; a read error may be the cause. This chain links TRBV29-1 with TRBJ2-5; the D call may be TRBD1 or TRBD2 (5 bases each). The CDR3 covers 13 residues. Germline-derived CDR1 and CDR2 are SQVTM and ANQGSEA. CDR3 nucleotide sequence: TGCAGCGTTCGACGGCAGGACTCCGGGGCAAGGCACTTC. This codes for CSVRRQDSGARHF.

The rearrangement links TRBV27 to TRBJ1-4; D is undetermined. The CDR3 runs 14 residues. Trimming removed 3 bases from V and 5 bases from J, with 10 bases in between. CDR1 is MNHEY, CDR2 SMNVEV, per germline (reference sequence). The CDR3 is CASSLRVRNEKLFF. Here the CDR3 DNA reads TGTGCCAGCAGTTTGAGGGTCAGGAATGAAAAACTGTTTTTT. Full variable domain (missing parts from reference TRBV27 and TRBJ1-4): EAQVTQNPRYLITVTGKKLTVTCSQNMNHEYMSWYRQDPGLGLRQIYYSMNVEVTDKGDVPEGYKVSRKEKRNFPLILESPSPNQTSLYFCASSLRVRNEKLFFGSGTQLSVL.

V and J are TRBV15 and TRBJ2-1; 8 bases are shared with TRBD2. The ends lost 1 base at V and 7 bases at J; junction bases unmatched: 3. The CDR3 is 14 residues long. Germline loops: CDR1 LNHNV, CDR2 YYDKDF (reference sequence). CDR3 sequence reads: CATSRGLATNEQFF. Here the CDR3 DNA reads TGTGCCACCAGCAGAGGACTAGCGACGAATGAGCAGTTCTTC.

J is TRBJ2-3 and V is TRBV3-1, with 8 bases that match TRBD2. Germline V lookup: CDR1 LGHDT, CDR2 YNNKEL (reference sequence). Trimming removed 4 bases from V and 7 bases from J; junction bases left unmatched: 13. CDR3 length: 16 amino acids. This chain's CDR3 is CASSPEGGRSGNTQYF. Here the CDR3 DNA reads TGTGCCAGCAGCCCCGAGGGCGGGAGGTCGGGAAATACGCAGTATTTT.

This chain uses TRBV12-3 or TRBV12-4 with TRBJ2-7; possibly TRBD2 for D (5 bases). The CDR3 is made up of 13 amino acids. Trimming shortened V by 1 base and J by 3 bases, and 7 bases separated the two germline ends. DNA for the CDR3: TGTGCCAGCAGTTTAGACGGAGGCTACGAGCAGTACTTC. Its protein product is CASSLDGGYEQYF.

In this sample, this clonotype turned up once. This sequence joins TRBV6-5 and TRBJ2-7; 12 nucleotides align to TRBD2. The V gene's germline CDR1 is MNHEY and CDR2 SVGAGI. J gave up 2 bases and V 4 bases, and 21 bases lay outside the gene matches. This CDR3 comprises 21 residues. The CDR3 sequence: CASSFPTSLDRASGRAYEQYF. CDR3 DNA sequence: TGTGCCAGCAGTTTTCCGACCTCGTTGGACAGGGCTAGCGGGAGGGCCTACGAGCAGTACTTC.

The genes are TRBV6-5 and TRBJ1-1; no definite D call. The V end lost 3 bases, the J end lost 7 bases, and 12 bases lay between the germline ends. The CDR3 runs 13 residues. CDR1 MNHEY and CDR2 SVGAGI come from the germline V gene. The CDR3 loop is CASSYGRVGEAFF. The CDR3 region has the DNA TGTGCCAGCAGTTATGGGAGGGTAGGTGAAGCTTTCTTT.

The V and J genes are TRBV3-1 and TRBJ1-5, with no clear D. Germline-derived CDR1 and CDR2 are LGHDT and YNNKEL (reference sequence). The CDR3 has 13 residues. The V end lost 4 bases, the J end lost 4 bases, and 8 bases lay between the germline ends. CDR3 in DNA: TGTGCCAGCAGCCGGACTGAAAATCAGCCCCAGCATTTT. Translation gives CASSRTENQPQHF.

This chain's CDR3 is CAWEKAVYGYTF. The CDR3 nucleotides read TGTGCCTGGGAGAAGGCCGTGTATGGCTACACCTTC. The genes are TRBV30 and TRBJ1-2; D remains ambiguous. Germline assignment: CDR1 GTSNPN and CDR2 SVGIG (reference sequence). The V end lost 5 bases, the J end lost 5 bases, and 12 bases lay between the germline ends. This CDR3 comprises 12 residues.

The rearrangement uses TRBV5-1 and TRBJ2-5, with 10 bases matching TRBD2. CDR3 length: 15 residues. J lost 6 bases, V lost 1 base, and 6 bases had no gene match. Looked up from germline, CDR1 is SGHRS and CDR2 is YFSETQ. The CDR3 DNA reads TGCGCCAGCAGCTTGTCTAGCGGGAGCCGAAAGACCCAGTACTTC. It translates to CASSLSSGSRKTQYF.

This chain uses TRBV27 with TRBJ2-2; 8 bases align to TRBD1. CDR3 length: 15 residues. Germline V gene lookup returns CDR1 MNHEY and CDR2 SMNVEV (reference sequence). J gave up 8 bases and V 7 bases, and 12 bases lay outside the gene matches. The CDR3 sequence is CASTYQGANAGELFF. CDR3 in DNA: TGTGCCAGCACGTACCAGGGGGCCAACGCAGGGGAGCTGTTTTTT.

A single count supports this clonotype. V usage is TRBV6-6 and J usage is TRBJ1-5; no definite D call. The germline V and J ends were trimmed by 2 bases and 2 bases, with 10 bases remaining between them. CDR1 is MNHNY and CDR2 is SVGAGI in the germline V gene (reference sequence). This CDR3 spans 15 amino acids. Here the CDR3 DNA reads TGTGCCAGCAGTTACAGGAAAGAGGGCAATCAGCCCCAGCATTTT. As protein: CASSYRKEGNQPQHF.

This chain joins TRBV15 and TRBJ2-4; 11 bases align to TRBD2. The germline V gene has CDR1 LNHNV and CDR2 YYDKDF (reference sequence). The V gene end was trimmed by 0 bases and the J gene end by 3 bases; junction bases not matched to a gene: 7. The CDR3 has 18 amino acids. CDR3 region: CATSRDLGTSGGKNIQYF. The DNA of the CDR3 is TGTGCCACCAGCAGAGATCTCGGAACTAGCGGGGGCAAAAACATTCAGTACTTC.

The rearrangement joins TRBV6-4 to TRBJ2-2; a possible D gene is TRBD1 (5 bases). Trimming left V 3 bases short and J 6 bases short, with 5 bases between. The CDR3 has 12 residues. Germline CDR1 and CDR2: MRHNA and SNTAGT. The CDR3, as DNA: TGTGCCAGCAGTGAAGGGGCCGGGGAGCTGTTTTTT. Its translation is CASSEGAGELFF.

This chain joins TRBV7-2 and TRBJ2-7; D gene ambiguous. This CDR3 comprises 11 residues. V was cut by 5 bases and J by 4 bases, with 6 bases left in between. Germline V gene sequence: CDR1 SGHTA, CDR2 FQGNSA. CDR3: CASSPGYEQYF. The CDR3 DNA is TGTGCCAGCAGCCCCGGTTACGAGCAGTACTTC.

V and J are TRBV6-2 or TRBV6-3 and TRBJ2-7; D call uncertain. Germline lookup yields CDR1 MNHEY and CDR2 SVGEGT. The CDR3 is 19 residues long. The V gene lost 2 bases and the J gene lost 3 bases, with 26 bases spanning the gap. CDR3 in amino acids: CASSYRARATGPTLYEQYF. The CDR3 DNA is TGTGCCAGCAGTTACCGTGCTCGTGCTACCGGCCCTACCCTCTACGAGCAGTACTTC.

The chain combines TRBV27 with TRBJ2-5; possible D gene TRBD1, 7 bases. The CDR3 runs to 16 residues. Trimming removed 0 bases from V and 4 bases from J, with 15 bases in between. Looked up from germline, CDR1 is MNHEY and CDR2 is SMNVEV (reference sequence). For the CDR3, the DNA is TGTGCCAGCAGTTTATCATACAGACAGGGAGGAGAGACCCAGTACTTC. This sequence encodes CASSLSYRQGGETQYF.

V and J are TRBV7-3 and TRBJ2-1; the D gene is possibly TRBD1 (5 bases). The V gene's germline CDR1 is SGHTA and CDR2 FQGTGA. The CDR3 covers 15 residues. The V gene lost 6 bases and the J gene lost 5 bases, with 17 bases spanning the gap. Written as DNA, the CDR3 is TGTGCCAGCAGTGGCCAAGGGGTGGGAAACAATGAGCAGTTCTTC. Residues: CASSGQGVGNNEQFF.

Details on this clonotype: An end of the junction differs from the germline gene, which may be a read error. J is TRBJ2-4 and V is TRBV19; D possibly corresponds to TRBD2 (7 bases). The CDR3 is 13 residues long. The germline V gene encodes CDR1 LNHDA and CDR2 SQIVND (reference sequence). CDR3: CASSSGGMGPRSF. In nucleotides, the CDR3 is TGTGCCAGTAGTTCGGGGGGCATGGGTCCTCGGTCCTTC. Using reference TRBV19 and TRBJ2-4 for the parts outside the CDR3, the full variable domain is DGGITQSPKYLFRKEGQNVTLSCEQNLNHDAMYWYRQDPGQGLRLIYYSQIVNDFQKGDIAEGYSVSREKKESFPLTVTSAQKNPTAFYLCASSSGGMGPRSFGAGTRLSVL.